Following are 6 T cell receptor beta chains from one sample sequenced in a study of blood T cell repertoires in COVID-19 (dated by TCRdb to about 2020). The library was made by the immunoSEQ multiplex PCR assay. The table comes from immuneACCESS by way of TCRdb, which keeps in-frame sequences with V and J called. Part of the clones is missing from these tables; in studies checked, under half for an unresolved V gene and the rest for unknown reasons. In this sample the table shows about 200,000 clones, 80% to 90% of which occur a single time. The top ten clones comprise around 4.9% of the sample. The sample was peripheral blood. The receptors stem from a woman of 80 years or more with acute or convalescent COVID-19.

The V call is TRBV6-5, the J call TRBJ2-7, with D maybe TRBD2 (6 bases). V was pared by 6 bases and J by 0 bases, with 12 bases between. Germline V lookup: CDR1 MNHEY, CDR2 SVGAGI. This CDR3 has 14 residues. This CDR3 reads CASSLGGNSYEQYF. CDR3 sequence (DNA): TGTGCCAGCAGCCTTGGGGGGAACTCCTACGAGCAGTACTTC.

The gene calls are TRBV6-5 and TRBJ2-7; 11 nucleotides agree with TRBD1. The CDR3 covers 15 residues. V was clipped by 4 bases and J by 3 bases; unmatched bases: 5. CDR1 and CDR2 (germline): MNHEY, SVGAGI. The DNA of the CDR3 is TGTGCCAGCAGTTCGCGGGACAGGGGGGTCTACGAGCAGTACTTC. Its translation is CASSSRDRGVYEQYF.

The chain joins TRBV7-9 to TRBJ2-1, with D perhaps matching TRBD2 (5 bases). Germline V CDR1 and CDR2: SEHNR, FQNEAQ (reference sequence). Trimming took 4 bases from V and 10 from J, leaving 17 bases between them. This CDR3 comprises 14 residues. The CDR3, as DNA: TGTGCCAGCAGCTCTCCCGGACGGGGTTGGGAGCAGTTCTTC. Its protein is CASSSPGRGWEQFF.

This clone showed up just a few times. The chain combines TRBV7-9 with TRBJ2-7; D is possibly TRBD1 (6 bases). The CDR3 runs to 13 residues. Trimming took off 5 bases at V and 6 bases at J, with 14 bases between the two ends. CDR1 and CDR2 from the germline V gene are SEHNR and FQNEAQ (reference sequence). The CDR3: CASSKGQTGEQYF. The CDR3 DNA follows: TGTGCCAGCAGCAAAGGACAGACTGGCGAGCAGTACTTC.

This clone was seen only a few times. The rearrangement joins TRBV5-1 to TRBJ1-1; 11 nucleotides agree with TRBD1. V was clipped by 2 bases and J by 8 bases; unmatched bases: 2. CDR1 and CDR2 from the germline V gene are SGHRS and YFSETQ. The CDR3 spans 13 residues. CDR3 DNA: TGCGCCAGCAGCTTTGGACAGGGGGCGGAAGCTTTCTTT. As protein: CASSFGQGAEAFF.

This chain connects TRBV5-1 to TRBJ2-5; D may be TRBD1 (5 bases). V lost 1 base and J 0 bases, leaving 25 bases between the germline ends. Germline V gene data show CDR1 as SGHRS and CDR2 as YFSETQ. The CDR3 contains 20 residues. The CDR3 DNA follows: TGCGCCAGCAGCTTGTTATTCGTCCAAGGGGCTTCGACCTACCAAGAGACCCAGTACTTC. Protein sequence: CASSLLFVQGASTYQETQYF. Filled out from reference TRBV5-1 and TRBJ2-5, the complete variable domain reads KAGVTQTPRYLIKTRGQQVTLSCSPISGHRSVSWYQQTPGQGLQFLFEYFSETQRNKGNFPGRFSGRQFSNSRSEMNVSTLELGDSALYLCASSLLFVQGASTYQETQYFGPGTRLLVL.